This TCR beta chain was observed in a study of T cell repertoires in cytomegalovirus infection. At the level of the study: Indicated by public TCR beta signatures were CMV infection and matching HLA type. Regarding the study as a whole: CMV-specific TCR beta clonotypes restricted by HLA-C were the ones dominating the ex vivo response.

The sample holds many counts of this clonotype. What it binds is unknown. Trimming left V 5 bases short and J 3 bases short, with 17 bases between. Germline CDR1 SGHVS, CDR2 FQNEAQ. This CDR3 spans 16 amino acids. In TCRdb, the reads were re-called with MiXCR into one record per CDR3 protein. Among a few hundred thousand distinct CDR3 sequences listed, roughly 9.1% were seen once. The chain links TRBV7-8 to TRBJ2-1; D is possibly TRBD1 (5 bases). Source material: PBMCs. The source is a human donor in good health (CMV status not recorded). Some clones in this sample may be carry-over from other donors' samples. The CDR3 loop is CASSPSAAQGYNEQFF. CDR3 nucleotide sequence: TGTGCCAGCAGCCCGAGCGCGGCGCAGGGCTACAATGAGCAGTTCTTC.